The T cell receptor (beta chain) under discussion was sequenced for a study of shared T cell receptors in the human thymus. V lost 2 bases, J lost 7 bases, and 14 bases lay in between. This CDR3 is built from 13 residues. Germline V gene sequence: CDR1 SQVTM, CDR2 ANQGSEA. Clones were read by immunoSEQ multiplex PCR, and TCRdb kept only the in-frame ones, dropping some. This sample has around 65,000 clones, with 90% to 95% found just once. The chain has TRBV29-1 and TRBJ1-2, with D perhaps TRBD1 (5 bases). The sequenced material came from thymocytes. This receptor was identified in a human donor. CDR3 amino acids: CSVERRGEGGYTF. In DNA form, the CDR3 reads TGCAGCGTTGAAAGGCGGGGCGAGGGTGGCTACACCTTC.